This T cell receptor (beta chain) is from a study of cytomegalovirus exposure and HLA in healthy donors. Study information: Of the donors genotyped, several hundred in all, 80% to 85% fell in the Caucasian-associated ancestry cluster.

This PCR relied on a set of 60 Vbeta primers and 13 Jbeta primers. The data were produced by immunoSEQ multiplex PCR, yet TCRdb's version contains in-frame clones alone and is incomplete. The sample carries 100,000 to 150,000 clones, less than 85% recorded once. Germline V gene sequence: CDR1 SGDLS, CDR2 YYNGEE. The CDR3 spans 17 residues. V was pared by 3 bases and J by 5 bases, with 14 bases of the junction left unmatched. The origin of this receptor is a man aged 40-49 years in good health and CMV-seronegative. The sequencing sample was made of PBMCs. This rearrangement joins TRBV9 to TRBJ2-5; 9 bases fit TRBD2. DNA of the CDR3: TGTGCCAGCAGCGAGGCCCTATCTAGCGGGAAGGGGGAGACCCAGTACTTC. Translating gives CASSEALSSGKGETQYF.